The present T cell receptor (beta chain) was sequenced within a study of T cells in Graves' hyperthyroidism and ophthalmopathy. This clonotype was detected many times. The germline CDR1 and CDR2 sequences are SGHKS and YYEKEE (reference sequence). The CDR3 length is 12 residues. The V gene lost 3 bases and the J gene lost 7 bases, with 10 bases spanning the gap. Patients with uncontrolled infections, other autoimmune diseases, pregnancy or lactation were excluded. Using RNA transcripts as the source, TCR beta CDR3 regions were amplified. The TCR CDR3 first-round RT-PCR relied on the HTBI primer set. TCRdb processed the multiplex PCR reads anew with MiXCR; each CDR3 protein has one entry. The table includes under 350,000 distinct CDR3 sequences, around 15% detected once.

The J gene is TRBJ1-1, the V gene TRBV5-5; unclear D gene. The specimen was blood. The TCR comes from a woman in her fifties or sixties with Graves' ophthalmopathy. The CDR3 DNA reads as TGTGCCAGCAGCTGGTTAGCCCGTGAAGCTTTCTTT. It yields the protein CASSWLAREAFF.